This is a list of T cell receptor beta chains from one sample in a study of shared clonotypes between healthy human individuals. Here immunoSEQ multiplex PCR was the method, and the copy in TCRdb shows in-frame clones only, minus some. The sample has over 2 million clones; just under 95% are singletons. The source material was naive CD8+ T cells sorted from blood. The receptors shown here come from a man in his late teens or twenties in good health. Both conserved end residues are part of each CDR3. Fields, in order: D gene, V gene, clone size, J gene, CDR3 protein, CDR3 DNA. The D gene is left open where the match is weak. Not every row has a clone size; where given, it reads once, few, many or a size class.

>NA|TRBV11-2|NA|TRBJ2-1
CASSLTPDEQFF
TGTGCCAGCAGCTTAACCCCTGATGAGCAGTTCTTC
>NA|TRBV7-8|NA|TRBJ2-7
CASSSYLLGVDSYEQYF
TGTGCCAGCAGCTCGTACCTCCTTGGCGTCGACTCCTACGAGCAGTACTTC
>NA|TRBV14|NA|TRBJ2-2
CASSQDPRASGELFF
TGTGCCAGCAGCCAAGACCCCCGGGCAAGCGGGGAGCTGTTTTTT
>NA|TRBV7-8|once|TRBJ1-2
CASGSGAKGFWDGYTF
TGTGCCAGCGGGTCGGGGGCGAAGGGTTTTTGGGATGGCTACACCTTC
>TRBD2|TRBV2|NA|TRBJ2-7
CAILAEGTSVTYEQYF
TGTGCCATCCTCGCGGAAGGGACTAGCGTAACCTACGAGCAGTACTTC
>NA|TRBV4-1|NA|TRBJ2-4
CASSQGRAENIQYF
TGCGCCAGCAGCCAAGGTCGCGCAGAAAACATTCAGTACTTC
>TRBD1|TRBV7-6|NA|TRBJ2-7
CASSTGTGYEQYF
TGTGCCAGCAGTACCGGGACAGGCTACGAGCAGTACTTC
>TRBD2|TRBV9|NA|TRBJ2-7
CASSLGLAGVGIEQYF
TGTGCCAGCAGCCTTGGACTAGCGGGAGTCGGAATAGAGCAGTACTTC
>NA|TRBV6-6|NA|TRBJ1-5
CASSWEQEGSQPQHF
TGTGCCAGCAGTTGGGAGCAGGAGGGCAGTCAGCCCCAGCATTTT
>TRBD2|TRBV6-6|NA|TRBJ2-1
CASAWAGGGAGEQFF
TGTGCCAGCGCCTGGGCAGGCGGGGGGGCGGGGGAGCAGTTCTTC
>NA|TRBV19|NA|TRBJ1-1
CASSMLGSGAEAFF
TGTGCCAGTAGTATGCTGGGCAGTGGGGCTGAAGCTTTCTTT
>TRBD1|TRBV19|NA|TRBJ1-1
CASRLDREDTEAFF
TGTGCCAGTAGACTCGACAGGGAGGACACTGAAGCTTTCTTT
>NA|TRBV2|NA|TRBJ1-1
CASSEPGDGTEAFF
TGTGCCAGCAGTGAGCCAGGGGATGGAACTGAAGCTTTCTTT
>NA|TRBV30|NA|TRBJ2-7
CAWSIGSEQYF
TGTGCCTGGAGTATTGGATCCGAGCAGTATTTC
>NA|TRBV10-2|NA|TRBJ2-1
CASSELSHNEQFF
TGCGCCAGCAGTGAGCTCAGTCACAATGAGCAGTTCTTC
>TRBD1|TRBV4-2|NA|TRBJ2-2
CASSQATGDSGELFF
TGTGCCAGCAGCCAAGCGACAGGGGACTCCGGGGAGCTGTTTTTT
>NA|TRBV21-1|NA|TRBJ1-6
CASSSRSGVDSPLHF
TGTGCCAGCAGCTCACGTTCAGGGGTAGATTCACCCCTCCACTTT
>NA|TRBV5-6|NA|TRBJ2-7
CASSSGPGTASYEQYF
TGTGCCAGCAGCTCAGGTCCCGGGACTGCCTCCTACGAGCAGTACTTC
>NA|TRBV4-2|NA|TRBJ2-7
CASSQEGQLPYEQYF
TGTGCCAGCAGCCAAGAGGGTCAGCTACCCTACGAGCAGTACTTC
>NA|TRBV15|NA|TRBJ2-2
CATSSAMTAEVFTGELFF
TGTGCCACCAGCAGTGCAATGACAGCCGAAGTTTTTACCGGGGAGCTGTTTTTT
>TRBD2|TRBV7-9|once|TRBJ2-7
CASSPWTSGRRDYEQYF
TGTGCCAGCAGCCCGTGGACTAGCGGGAGGAGGGACTACGAGCAGTACTTC
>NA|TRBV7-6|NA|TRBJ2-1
CASSLSMYNEQFF
TGTGCCAGCAGCTTATCTATGTACAATGAGCAGTTCTTC
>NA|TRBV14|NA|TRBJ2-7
CASSQKLGRKDEQYF
TGTGCCAGCAGCCAAAAATTAGGAAGAAAGGACGAGCAGTACTTC
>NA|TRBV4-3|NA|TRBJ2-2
CASSQGVQNTGELFF
TGCGCCAGCAGCCAAGGGGTTCAGAACACCGGGGAGCTGTTTTTT
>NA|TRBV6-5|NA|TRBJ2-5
CASSYGGSQYF
TGTGCCAGCAGTTACGGGGGATCCCAGTACTTC
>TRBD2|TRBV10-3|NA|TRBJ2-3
CAISDKGQVGRAADTQYF
TGTGCCATCAGTGATAAGGGTCAGGTGGGGAGGGCGGCAGATACGCAGTATTTT
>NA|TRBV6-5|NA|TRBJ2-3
CASSLQEFSTDTQYF
TGTGCCAGCAGTCTGCAGGAGTTTAGCACAGATACGCAGTATTTT
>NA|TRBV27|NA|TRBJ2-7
CASTGGYEQYF
TGTGCCAGCACTGGGGGGTACGAGCAGTACTTC
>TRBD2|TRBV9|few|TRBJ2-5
CASSVVGLAGETQYF
TGTGCCAGCAGCGTAGTGGGACTAGCGGGAGAGACCCAGTACTTC
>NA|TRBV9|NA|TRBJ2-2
CASSARAEPDYTGELFF
TGTGCCAGCAGCGCCCGCGCGGAGCCTGATTACACCGGGGAGCTGTTTTTT
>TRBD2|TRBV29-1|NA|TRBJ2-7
CSVGEGIPLGEQYF
TGCAGCGTTGGGGAGGGAATTCCTCTGGGGGAGCAGTACTTC
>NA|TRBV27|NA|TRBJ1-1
CASSVVFKGTEAFF
TGTGCCAGCAGCGTGGTTTTTAAGGGCACTGAAGCTTTCTTT
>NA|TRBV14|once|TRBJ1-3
CASSKDGSSGNTIYF
TGTGCCAGCAGCAAGGACGGCAGCTCTGGAAACACCATATATTTT
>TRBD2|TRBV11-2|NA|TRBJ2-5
CASSLGGGSETQYF
TGTGCCAGCAGCTTAGGCGGGGGGTCTGAGACCCAGTACTTC
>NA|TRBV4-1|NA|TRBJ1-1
CASSQAVQMNTEAFF
TGCGCCAGCAGCCAAGCCGTCCAGATGAACACTGAAGCTTTCTTT
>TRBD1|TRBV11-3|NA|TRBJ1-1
CASSLNRGVNTEAFF
TGTGCCAGCAGCCTAAACAGGGGGGTTAACACTGAAGCTTTCTTT
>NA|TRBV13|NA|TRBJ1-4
CASSGRVDEKLFF
TGTGCCAGCAGCGGAAGAGTGGATGAAAAACTGTTTTTT
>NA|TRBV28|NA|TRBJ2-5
CASSFRGVKRSQYF
TGTGCCAGCAGTTTCCGCGGGGTTAAAAGGTCCCAGTACTTC
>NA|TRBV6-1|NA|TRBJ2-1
CASSDREVNEQFF
TGTGCCAGCAGTGACAGGGAAGTGAATGAGCAGTTCTTC
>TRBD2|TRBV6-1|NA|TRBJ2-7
CASSVRTSGYEQYF
TGTGCCAGCAGTGTCAGGACTAGCGGCTACGAGCAGTACTTC
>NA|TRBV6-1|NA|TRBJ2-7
CASSEKRTWIYEQYF
TGTGCCAGCAGTGAAAAGCGGACATGGATTTACGAGCAGTACTTC
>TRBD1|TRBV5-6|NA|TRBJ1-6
CASSPGTGYNSPLHF
TGTGCCAGCAGCCCGGGGACAGGTTATAATTCACCCCTCCACTTT
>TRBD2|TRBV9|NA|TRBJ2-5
CASSGLVAGDQETQYF
TGTGCCAGCAGCGGTCTGGTAGCGGGGGACCAAGAGACCCAGTACTTC
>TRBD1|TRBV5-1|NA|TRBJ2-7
CASSPGTGDYEQYF
TGCGCCAGCAGCCCAGGGACAGGGGACTACGAGCAGTACTTC
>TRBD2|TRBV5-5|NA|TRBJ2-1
CASSPQTSGGNEQFF
TGTGCCAGCAGCCCACAGACTAGCGGGGGTAATGAGCAGTTCTTC
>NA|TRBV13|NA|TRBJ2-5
CASSLGTTNQETQYF
TGTGCCAGCAGCTTAGGCACCACAAACCAAGAGACCCAGTACTTC
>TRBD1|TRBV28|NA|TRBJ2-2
CASSPGTGSVGELFF
TGTGCCAGCAGTCCCGGGACAGGGTCGGTAGGGGAGCTGTTTTTT
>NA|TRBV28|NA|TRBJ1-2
CASRGPYGYTF
TGTGCCAGCAGGGGACCTTATGGCTACACCTTC
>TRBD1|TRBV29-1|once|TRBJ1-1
CSATGGGEGAFF
TGCAGCGCGACAGGGGGCGGAGAGGGGGCTTTCTTT
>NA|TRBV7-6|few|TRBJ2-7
CASSPGQSYEQYF
TGTGCCAGCAGCCCTGGTCAGTCCTACGAGCAGTACTTC
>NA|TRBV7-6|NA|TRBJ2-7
CASSSLSGTSYEQYF
TGTGCCAGCAGCTCCCTATCCGGGACCTCCTACGAGCAGTACTTC
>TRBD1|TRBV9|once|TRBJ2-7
CASSVTPGQGYEQYF
TGTGCCAGCAGCGTGACTCCGGGACAGGGATACGAGCAGTACTTC
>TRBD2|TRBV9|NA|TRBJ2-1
CASSIDSGSSYNEQFF
TGTGCCAGCAGCATCGATAGCGGGAGCTCCTACAATGAGCAGTTCTTC
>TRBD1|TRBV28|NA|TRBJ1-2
CASSLVQGYYGYTF
TGTGCCAGCAGTTTGGTACAGGGGTACTATGGCTACACCTTC
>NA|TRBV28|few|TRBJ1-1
CASSLSFYSPNTEAFF
TGTGCCAGCAGTTTGTCCTTCTACAGCCCGAACACTGAAGCTTTCTTT
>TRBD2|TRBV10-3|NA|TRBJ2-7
CAISDVASGSYEQYF
TGTGCCATCAGTGACGTGGCTAGCGGTTCCTACGAGCAGTACTTC
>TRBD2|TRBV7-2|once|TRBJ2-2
CASSPGVAGRHTGELFF
TGTGCCAGCAGCCCGGGGGTAGCGGGGCGGCACACCGGGGAGCTGTTTTTT
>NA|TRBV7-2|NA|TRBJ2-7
CASTPTITYEQYF
TGTGCCAGCACCCCAACTATTACCTACGAGCAGTACTTC
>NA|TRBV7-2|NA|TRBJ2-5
CASSLGYLQETQYF
TGTGCCAGCAGCTTAGGTTACCTGCAAGAGACCCAGTACTTC
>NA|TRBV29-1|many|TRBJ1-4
CSVVFGGEKLFF
TGCAGCGTTGTCTTTGGGGGAGAAAAACTGTTTTTT